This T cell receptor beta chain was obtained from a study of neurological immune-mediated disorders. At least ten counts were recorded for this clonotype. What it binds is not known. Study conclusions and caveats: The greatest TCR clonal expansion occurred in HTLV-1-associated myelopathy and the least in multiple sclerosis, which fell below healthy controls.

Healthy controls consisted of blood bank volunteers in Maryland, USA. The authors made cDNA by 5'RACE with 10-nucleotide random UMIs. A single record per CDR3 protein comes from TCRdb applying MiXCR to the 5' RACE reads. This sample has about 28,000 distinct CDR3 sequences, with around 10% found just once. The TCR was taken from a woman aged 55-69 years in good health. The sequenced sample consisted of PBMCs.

CDR3 loop: CASSRQEGTGGYNEQFF. Written as DNA, the CDR3 is TGTGCCAGCAGCCGACAAGAGGGGACAGGGGGCTACAATGAGCAGTTCTTC. The V gene is TRBV4-2, the J gene TRBJ2-1, with 11 bases identical to TRBD1. The CDR3 has 17 amino acids. V was pared by 4 bases and J by 3 bases, with 8 bases of the junction left unmatched. From germline, CDR1 is LGHNA and CDR2 YNFKEQ.